The T cell receptor beta chain under discussion was sequenced for a study of neurological immune-mediated disorders (dated by TCRdb to between 2017 and 2020). Regarding the research as a whole: Of the roughly 34 multiple sclerosis patients, about 31 had relapsing-remitting MS and 3 had secondary progressive MS. The cohort included around 70 subjects: roughly 15 with HAM/TSP, about 34 with multiple sclerosis, and approximately 20 healthy controls. Longitudinal samples, technical triplicates and paired sorted CD4+ and CD8+ T-cell subsets, alongside PBMC samples, were included among the roughly 100 TCR-beta libraries. Peripheral blood TCR-beta repertoires from patients with HTLV-I-associated myelopathy (HAM/TSP), patients with multiple sclerosis, and healthy controls were compared in the study using UMI-based sequencing.

For unsorted PBMC libraries, 2 million PBMCs were used after storage in RNAlater at -80 degrees C until RNA extraction. The multiple sclerosis patients were enrolled in a US clinical protocol that evaluated disease progression with magnetic resonance imaging. Peripheral blood was subjected to Ficoll-Hypaque density gradient centrifugation to isolate PBMCs, which were then cryopreserved in liquid nitrogen. This clonotype was recorded at least ten times. Its antigen is not yet known. It has no much larger one-base neighbor in the sample; base qualities were not kept. cDNA was synthesized by template-switch 5'RACE using a primer with a 10-nucleotide random unique molecular identifier that tagged each TCR transcript. Every sequencing run covered 15-18 subjects and yielded more than 170 million TCR-beta sequences. Total RNA was extracted with the RNeasy kit. TCR-beta VDJ regions were amplified with primers for the TCR constant region and the 5'RACE anchor, using the KAPA Real-time Library Amplification kit. A first PCR added sample indexes and Illumina adaptors, and a second PCR then raised library yield. The roughly 650 bp TCR product was size-selected on a 2% E-gel SizeSelection system after Ampure bead purification. Before pooling, libraries had their quality checked on a Bioanalyzer, their concentration measured with Qubit, and their quantity determined with the Kapa Library Quantification kit. An Illumina HiSeq 2500 sequenced the libraries paired-end 2 x 150 bp. To increase sequence diversity, roughly 24-31% phiX was spiked into each library pool. The paper's data handling went like this. The UMI-based MiGEC pipeline processed quality-filtered reads and removed over 80% of raw TCR sequences during error correction. IMGT germline references were used for alignment of VDJ genes, and clonotypes were defined by a unique CDR3 amino acid sequence together with V-J genes. VDJtools evaluated clonal expansion, Shannon diversity and CDR3 relatedness (CalcPairwiseDistances, ClusterSamples); CLCbio workbench built phylogenetic trees. Expanded clones were defined as having at least 8 unique UMIs, based on coefficient-of-variation modelling across technical triplicates. TCRdb took the public reads, trimmed them with fastp at Q25, ran MiXCR for clone calling and kept in-frame beta chains. Identical CDR3 proteins give one entry, which carries the most common genes and DNA. These V and J calls derive from TCRdb rather than the authors' analysis. This sample lists about 40,000 distinct CDR3 sequences; about 2.5% were detected once. Clones ranked in the top ten supply 2% to 2.5% of the sample.

Overall study outcomes, separate from this receptor: The highest TCR clonal expansion was observed in HAM/TSP patients, whereas the lowest was observed in MS patients, even when compared with healthy controls. No identical CDR3 amino acid sequences were shared among expanded clones across subjects, suggesting private TCR-beta repertoires in all groups. Phylogenetic analysis grouped repertoires from 18 of 34 MS patients into a cluster of related CDR3 sequences, suggesting a possible repertoire-level signature. The MS cluster was not associated with any clinical or MRI features, and the authors stated that larger cohorts are needed.

Including cysteine and phenylalanine, the CDR3 has 15 amino acids. The sequence is cut down to CDR3 DNA, 45 bases in frame from base 1. V is trimmed back by 3 bases and J by 4 bases, and the junction contains 5 bases that no gene match accounts for. Via the germline V gene, CDR1 is SGDLS and CDR2 YYNGEE. Recombination linked TRBV9 to TRBJ2-3; TRBD2 aligns with 10 central bases. The TCR originated in a man aged 45-60 years with multiple sclerosis. The sample comprised PBMCs. The CDR3 protein: CASSGSGGASDTQYF. Here is the DNA: TGTGCCAGCAGCGGGAGCGGGGGGGCATCAGATACGCAGTATTTT.